Following are 5 T cell receptor beta chains from one sample sequenced in a study of glioma-infiltrating T cells after dendritic cell vaccination. Sequenced by immunoSEQ multiplex PCR; TCRdb stores in-frame clones only, minus some. Of about 92,000 clones in the sample, under 90% were seen once. The material was blood, obtained before dendritic cell vaccination. Receptors were obtained from a human donor with glioblastoma.

The chain is built from TRBV9 and TRBJ2-7; 7 bases are a match to TRBD1. Trimming at V came to 7 bases and at J to 2 bases, leaving 6 bases not matched to a gene. The germline V gene encodes CDR1 SGDLS and CDR2 YYNGEE. This CDR3 comprises 13 residues. In DNA, the CDR3 is TGTGCCAGCGGCGGGCAGGGGGCCTACGAGCAGTACTTC. Protein: CASGGQGAYEQYF.

The J gene is TRBJ2-7, the V gene TRBV27; D is perhaps TRBD2 (6 bases). Trimming took 2 bases from V and 5 from J, leaving 7 bases between them. Germline assignment: CDR1 MNHEY and CDR2 SMNVEV (reference sequence). CDR3 size: 12 residues. The CDR3 here is CASSLAGNEQYF. CDR3 in DNA: TGTGCCAGCAGTTTAGCGGGGAACGAGCAGTACTTC.

The genes are TRBV9 and TRBJ1-4; D may be TRBD1 (6 bases). Looked up from germline, CDR1 is SGDLS and CDR2 is YYNGEE. Trimming stripped 4 bases from V and 3 bases from J, with 10 bases between. This CDR3 contains 14 residues. In DNA form, the CDR3 reads TGTGCCAGCAGCATCGGGACACCTAATGAAAAACTGTTTTTT. Residues: CASSIGTPNEKLFF.

The chain recombines TRBV4-2 with TRBJ1-2; 8 nucleotides line up with TRBD1. Germline CDR1 and CDR2: LGHNA and YNFKEQ. CDR3 length equals 16 residues. Losses at the gene ends were 1 base for V and 0 bases for J; bases not matched to a gene: 4. CDR3 loop: CASSQGGQGANYGYTF. The CDR3 DNA sequence: TGTGCCAGCAGCCAAGGAGGACAGGGAGCTAACTATGGCTACACCTTC.

The V call is TRBV29-1, the J call TRBJ1-2; perhaps TRBD1 as D (5 bases). In germline, CDR1 is SQVTM, CDR2 ANQGSEA. There are 15 residues in the CDR3. Deletions cut 6 bases from V and 0 bases from J, with 17 bases between. CDR3 nucleotide sequence: TGCAGCGTCGCAGGGCCTGGAGGGACTAACTATGGCTACACCTTC. Protein product: CSVAGPGGTNYGYTF.